This entry is about one TCR beta chain. This clonotype was recorded many times. Its cognate antigen has yet to be identified. No quality values exist for individual bases; no much larger clone is one base distant. The TCR beta CDR3 regions were amplified from RNA transcripts. A first-round RT-PCR of the TCR CDR3 used the HTBI primer set with the Qiagen OneStep RT-PCR kit. Libraries were constructed in a second round of multiplex PCR, after which size selection and purification were performed. The libraries were sequenced on an Illumina HiSeq2000 using paired-end 100 bp reads. As for the authors' bioinformatics: SOAPnuke was used to process the raw data, with reads discarded if the reads contained adapters or uncalled bases, had a mean Phred below 15, or lacked an exact constant-primer or identifier match. High-quality paired reads were merged with COPE v1.2.5, and unique nucleotide sequences were defined as clonotypes. MiTCR v1.1 was used to align the clonotypes against IMGT TRBV, TRBD and TRBJ reference segments. Analysis was restricted to V-J combinations with a frequency above 0.0001, which covered just over 98% of repertoires. A TCS score was defined as the ratio of F50 (clonal expansion) to E x V (chaos), with BLOSUM62-based TCRdist applied between CDR3 peptides within each V-J. Welch's t-statistics and random forest reduced fewer than 550 V-J features to 13, which were used in a naive Bayes classifier (R e1071). TCRdb applied fastp at Q25 and MiXCR to the public reads, then kept only in-frame beta chains. Entries that share a CDR3 protein sequence are merged under the most common genes and DNA. The V and J calls follow TCRdb's processing rather than the paper's. Present in this sample are tens of thousands of distinct CDR3 sequences, around 50% of which were seen just once. The top ten clonotypes cover approximately 6.2% of the sample.

Including cysteine and phenylalanine, the CDR3 has 18 amino acids. The DNA shown is the 54-base CDR3, in frame from base 1. Looking up the germline V gene (reference sequence) yields CDR1 DFQATT and CDR2 SNEGSKA. Trimming leaves V shorter by 0 bases and J shorter by 1 base, with the junction holding 11 bases beyond the gene matches. The hyperthyroidism patients were between 18 and 65 years old and newly diagnosed, with a disease duration of less than 2 months. Exclusion was applied to patients with uncontrolled infections, other autoimmune diseases, pregnancy or lactation. Diagnoses were based on clinical symptoms, serum thyroxine and TRAb, thyroid ultrasound and orbital computed tomography. Blood from progressor patients was collected at the time of first diagnosis with hyperthyroidism, before any ophthalmopathy symptoms had appeared. PBMCs were separated from 10 ml of fresh peripheral blood using Ficoll-Paque density gradient centrifugation. Progressor patients were initially diagnosed with Graves' hyperthyroidism and developed ophthalmopathy during follow-up. Total RNA was extracted using Trizol reagent, and RNA quality was assessed on an Agilent 2100 Bioanalyzer.

This entry belongs to a study of T cells in Graves' hyperthyroidism and ophthalmopathy (dated by TCRdb to about 2019). With respect to the entire study: Peripheral blood samples were taken at initial diagnosis, before any treatment was given. TCR V-J signatures able to tell the groups apart were searched for in a discovery cohort of 95 to 100 patients, of whom around 43 had Graves' ophthalmopathy and about 60 had stable Graves' hyperthyroidism. Prospective prediction of ophthalmopathy was tested in an independent validation cohort of 18 to 20 hyperthyroidism patients and 15 to 17 patients who later progressed to ophthalmopathy. The roughly 100 discovery patients were divided at random into training and test sets in a 7:3 ratio. In more than 5 Graves' hyperthyroidism patients, the study also compared T-cell repertoires from thyroid tissue with T-cell repertoires from blood. After sampling, hyperthyroidism patients received methimazole starting at 30 mg daily, and ophthalmopathy patients received high-dose intravenous methylprednisolone. According to the paper, TCR Vbeta CDR3 sequencing was carried out on around 140 peripheral blood samples, which came from fewer than 50 ophthalmopathy, around 74 hyperthyroidism and roughly 17 progressor patients. The study at large found these results: Sample size was not statistically predetermined, and blinding of investigators to group allocation was not performed. In validation, the model predicted progression to ophthalmopathy with roughly 66% sensitivity and less than 75% specificity, a median of about 6 months before onset. Blood samples also contained most of the expanded thyroid clonotypes (frequency above 0.001), which suggests that blood repertoires may reflect thyroid immune responses. A model built on a 13 V-J signature distinguished ophthalmopathy from stable hyperthyroidism, reaching approximately 89% sensitivity and around 81% specificity in cross-validation and 80%/75% in testing.

The sequenced sample was blood. The V and J segments used are TRBV20-1 and TRBJ2-3; TRBD2 agrees with 9 junctional bases. The receptor comes from a woman in her forties or fifties with Graves' hyperthyroidism that later progressed to Graves' ophthalmopathy. The CDR3 loop reads CSARDDSGSHPGTDTQYF. The DNA sequence is TGCAGTGCTAGAGATGATAGCGGGAGCCACCCGGGCACAGATACGCAGTATTTT.